A single sample is the source of the 2 T cell receptor beta chains below, sequenced in a study of beta chain features in type 1 diabetes (dated by TCRdb to between 2017 and 2018). The library was made by the immunoSEQ multiplex PCR assay. The High Capacity cDNA Reverse Transcription Kit was used to reverse transcribe all of the isolated RNA, meaning that expressed TCRB transcripts were what got sequenced. Imported from immuneACCESS, the table was reduced by TCRdb to in-frame sequences with V and J called. These copies leave out some clones; in studies compared against another copy, an unresolved V gene accounts for under half, and the cause of the remainder is not known. The sample table contains around 350,000 clones; only one count was recorded for over 9.5% of them. The ten largest clones capture roughly 0.017% of the sample. The sequenced material came from naive CD4+ T cells from blood. The cell subset or site label here, explained by the study, means: true naive CD4+ T cells. These receptors originate from a man younger than 35 in good health.

The chain combines TRBV30 with TRBJ1-2; perhaps TRBD1 as D (6 bases). Trimming took off 1 base at V and 8 bases at J, with 14 bases between the two ends. Looked up from germline, CDR1 is GTSNPN and CDR2 is SVGIG (reference sequence). The CDR3 is 13 amino acids. The CDR3 reads CAWSGDIRWGYTF. In DNA, the CDR3 is TGTGCCTGGAGTGGGGACATACGTTGGGGCTACACCTTC.

The chain employs TRBV4-3 and TRBJ1-1; 10 positions match TRBD1. This CDR3 is built from 15 residues. Trimming at V came to 0 bases and at J to 6 bases, leaving 4 bases not matched to a gene. Germline-derived CDR1 and CDR2 are LGHNA and YSLEER. The CDR3: CASSQDWGTGAEAFF. The CDR3 DNA follows: TGCGCCAGCAGCCAAGACTGGGGGACAGGGGCTGAAGCTTTCTTT.